A single sample gave rise to the 15 T cell receptor beta chains below, sequenced in a study of T cells in Graves' hyperthyroidism and ophthalmopathy. Researchers took RNA transcripts and amplified the TCR beta CDR3 regions from them. A set of HTBI primers served as the primers for a first-round RT-PCR of the TCR CDR3. From the multiplex PCR reads, TCRdb called clonotypes with MiXCR, one entry per CDR3 protein. The sample records approximately 620,000 distinct CDR3 sequences, approximately 13% being singletons. The material sequenced was blood. All receptors derive from a woman in her 30s with Graves' hyperthyroidism that later progressed to Graves' ophthalmopathy.

On this clonotype: Possible read error: a much larger clone is one base away. This rearrangement joins TRBV11-2 to TRBJ1-1; perhaps TRBD1 as D (5 bases). The length of the CDR3 is 13 residues. CDR1 SGHAT and CDR2 FQNNGV come from the germline V gene. The CDR3 spells CASGLSWGTEAFF. The CDR3 DNA reads TGTGCCAGCGGCTTATCTTGGGGGACTGAAGCTTTCTTT. The complete variable domain, with remaining parts taken from reference TRBV11-2 and TRBJ1-1, reads EAGVAQSPRYKIIEKRQSVAFWCNPISGHATLYWYQQILGQGPKLLIQFQNNGVVDDSQLPKDRFSAERLKGVDSTLKIQPAKLEDSAVYLCASGLSWGTEAFFGQGTRLTVV.

The chain employs TRBV19 and TRBJ2-7, with D unresolved. V was shortened by 5 bases and J by 2 bases, with 10 bases between the two germline ends. Germline-derived CDR1 and CDR2 are LNHDA and SQIVND (reference sequence). The CDR3 contains 13 residues. Here the CDR3 DNA reads TGTGCCAGTAGTCCTGCCGTAGCCTACGAGCAGTACTTC. Translation gives CASSPAVAYEQYF.

This clonotype was seen a few times. The chain recombines TRBV19 with TRBJ2-1; D call uncertain. Per the germline V gene, CDR1 is LNHDA and CDR2 is SQIVND (reference sequence). With 0 bases removed from V and 4 bases from J, the gap between germline ends came to 13 bases. The CDR3 runs 16 residues. The CDR3 coding sequence is TGTGCCAGTAGTATAGAATTGACGGCCGGTTACAATGAGCAGTTCTTC. Protein: CASSIELTAGYNEQFF.

This clonotype was recorded at least ten times. The chain links TRBV6-2 or TRBV6-3 to TRBJ1-1; D perhaps matches TRBD1 (6 bases). Trimming pared 11 bases from V and 4 bases from J, leaving 20 bases between. Germline CDR1 reads MNHEY; CDR2 reads SVGEGT. The CDR3 contains 14 residues. CDR3 DNA: TGTGCCGTCCTCAGGGGCGGGTTGAGCACTGAAGCTTTCTTT. Translated, it gives CAVLRGGLSTEAFF.

The V gene is TRBV30, the J gene TRBJ2-3; 7 bases align to TRBD2. The length of the CDR3 is 21 residues. Germline V gene data show CDR1 as GTSNPN and CDR2 as SVGIG (reference sequence). The ends lost 0 bases at V and 0 bases at J; junction bases unmatched: 21. The CDR3 sequence is CAWSVRRRTLAEFPSTDTQYF. CDR3 coding DNA: TGTGCCTGGAGTGTACGTCGAAGGACCCTAGCGGAGTTCCCTAGCACAGATACGCAGTATTTT.

In its sample, this clonotype was seen many times. The chain uses TRBV2 and TRBJ2-1, with 9 bases identical to TRBD2. The CDR3 contains 17 residues. The germline V gene encodes CDR1 SNHLY and CDR2 FYNNEI. J lost 2 bases, V lost 5 bases, and 10 bases had no gene match. The CDR3 nucleotides are TGTGCCAGCAGTCGAGTTCGACTAGCGGAGACCTACAATGAGCAGTTCTTC. It encodes CASSRVRLAETYNEQFF. Complete variable domain (other parts from reference TRBV2 and TRBJ2-1): EPEVTQTPSHQVTQMGQEVILRCVPISNHLYFYWYRQILGQKVEFLVSFYNNEISEKSEIFDDQFSVERPDGSNFTLKIRSTKLEDSAMYFCASSRVRLAETYNEQFFGPGTRLTVL.

Only a few counts were recorded for this clonotype. The chain has TRBV18 and TRBJ2-1, with TRBD2 matching over 13 bases. V shed 2 bases and J 1 base; nucleotides not matched to a gene: 2. The CDR3 consists of 17 residues. Germline V lookup: CDR1 KGHSH, CDR2 LQKENI. The DNA of the CDR3 is TGTGCCAGCTCACCAGGACTAGCGGGAGTGTCCTACAATGAGCAGTTCTTC. As protein: CASSPGLAGVSYNEQFF. The full variable domain, rest sourced from reference TRBV18 and TRBJ2-1, is NAGVMQNPRHLVRRRGQEARLRCSPMKGHSHVYWYRQLPEEGLKFMVYLQKENIIDESGMPKERFSAEFPKEGPSILRIQQVVRGDSAAYFCASSPGLAGVSYNEQFFGPGTRLTVL.

The sample holds many counts of this clonotype. DNA for the CDR3: TGTGCCAGCAGCCTAGGCCAGATTAATTCACCCCTCCACTTT. Amino acid sequence: CASSLGQINSPLHF. J is TRBJ1-6 and V is TRBV3-1; D unclear. The germline V gene encodes CDR1 LGHDT and CDR2 YNNKEL (reference sequence). The V end was cut by 4 bases, the J end by 6 bases, with 10 bases between. This CDR3 is built from 14 residues.

V gene TRBV24-1 combines with J gene TRBJ2-3, with TRBD2 matching over 9 bases. The CDR3 has 15 amino acids. V lost 6 bases, J lost 4 bases, and 7 bases stayed unmatched. Germline CDR1 is KGHDR and CDR2 is SFDVKD. The CDR3 protein is CATSSPLAGADTQYF. CDR3 nucleotides: TGTGCCACCAGTTCCCCACTAGCGGGTGCAGATACGCAGTATTTT.

This clonotype was counted ten times or more. V gene TRBV11-3 combines with J gene TRBJ2-5; D is possibly TRBD1 or TRBD2 (5 bases each). CDR3 length: 15 residues. Germline-derived CDR1 and CDR2 are SGHNT and YENEEA. V shed 8 bases and J shed 6 bases, with 22 bases lying between them. This CDR3 reads CASSIWDGPSKTQYF. CDR3 sequence (DNA): TGTGCCAGCTCAATATGGGACGGACCATCAAAGACCCAGTACTTC. Full variable domain (outside the CDR3, taken from reference TRBV11-3 and TRBJ2-5): EAGVVQSPRYKIIEKKQPVAFWCNPISGHNTLYWYLQNLGQGPELLIRYENEEAVDDSQLPKDRFSAERLKGVDSTLKIQPAELGDSAVYLCASSIWDGPSKTQYFGPGTRLLVL.

This clonotype was counted a few times. V and J are TRBV27 and TRBJ1-1; maybe TRBD1 (5 bases). Trimming removed 5 bases from V and 0 bases from J, with 10 bases in between. The CDR3 is 14 residues long. Germline CDR1 MNHEY, CDR2 SMNVEV (reference sequence). For the CDR3, the DNA is TGTGCCAGCAGTCAGGGACTCCTGAACACTGAAGCTTTCTTT. It yields the protein CASSQGLLNTEAFF.

This clonotype has a count of ten or more. This chain connects TRBV2 to TRBJ1-4, with TRBD1 matching over 7 bases. The germline V gene encodes CDR1 SNHLY and CDR2 FYNNEI. The length of the CDR3 is 14 residues. With V trimmed by 6 bases and J by 7 bases, 8 bases remained unmatched. Written as DNA, the CDR3 is TGTGCCAGCAGCGCAAGGGGGCTAGGTGAAAAACTGTTTTTT. Translated, it gives CASSARGLGEKLFF.

V usage is TRBV19 and J usage is TRBJ1-2; D gene unclear. This CDR3 is built from 14 residues. Trimming took 6 bases from V and 7 from J, leaving 18 bases between them. The germline V gene has CDR1 LNHDA and CDR2 SQIVND (reference sequence). CDR3 sequence (DNA): TGTGCCAGTAGCCCCATGGAAAAGGGAGGTGGCTACACCTTC. This gives the protein CASSPMEKGGGYTF.

This clonotype was detected ten times or more. The chain recombines TRBV19 with TRBJ2-3, with TRBD1 identical over 8 bases. Germline V gene sequence: CDR1 LNHDA, CDR2 SQIVND (reference sequence). The ends lost 4 bases at V and 3 bases at J; junction bases unmatched: 12. CDR3 length: 17 amino acids. The CDR3 coding sequence is TGTGCCAGTAGTACCAGGAACAGGGGGAGGAGAACAGATACGCAGTATTTT. It yields the protein CASSTRNRGRRTDTQYF.

About this clonotype itself: Possible read error: a much larger clone is one base away. The CDR3 bases are TGTGCCAGCAGCTTAGGGTCCGATGAGCAGTTCTTC. It yields the protein CASSLGSDEQFF. The chain combines TRBV7-9 with TRBJ2-1, with unresolved D. Germline loops: CDR1 SEHNR, CDR2 FQNEAQ (reference sequence). The CDR3 has 12 amino acids. Trimming removed 1 base from V and 8 bases from J, with 6 bases in between.